This T cell receptor beta chain was documented in a study of shared clonotypes between healthy human individuals. The CDR3 extends over 15 amino acids. Germline V gene lookup returns CDR1 SGHRS and CDR2 YFSETQ. The V end was cut by 7 bases, the J end by 10 bases, with 24 bases between. Profiled with immunoSEQ multiplex PCR; TCRdb holds only in-frame clones, not every one. The sample lists millions of clones, approximately 95% occurring once. For this clone: As yet, its antigen is unknown.

Whole-study results and caveats: Having only a few donors restricted how much genetic and exposure-history diversity was captured. The sole specimen, blood, was sampled, and tissue repertoires likely differ. Relative to clonotypes present in all four donors, those not shared had lower generation probabilities. Even with large depth, rarefaction showed that sorted-subset sequencing was incomplete.

The sequencing sample was made of naive CD4+ T cells from PBMCs. Subset given: CD45RA+ positively selected. The receptor was isolated from a man aged 18-30 years in good health. Some clones in this sample may be carry-over from other donors' samples. The rearrangement links TRBV5-1 to TRBJ2-1, with a tentative D call TRBD1 (5 bases). The CDR3 DNA reads as TGCGCCAGCGCGTACGGGCCCTCTTCTTCAGGGGAGCAGTTCTTC. It specifies CASAYGPSSSGEQFF.